These 29 T cell receptor beta chains originate from one sample sequenced in a study of beta chain features in type 1 diabetes. Sequenced material consisted of expressed TCRB transcripts (all of the isolated RNA was reverse transcribed). Measured with immunoSEQ multiplex PCR; TCRdb has only the in-frame clones, and not every one. The data contain roughly 230,000 clones, about 9.3% of them singletons. Sequenced: naive CD4+ T cells from blood. Receptors originate from a woman younger than 35 in good health.

The chain recombines TRBV13 with TRBJ2-7, with TRBD1 identical over 8 bases. J gave up 1 base and V 3 bases, and 5 bases lay outside the gene matches. The CDR3 runs to 15 residues. Germline CDR1 PRHDT, CDR2 FYEKMQ (reference sequence). The CDR3 protein is CASSLSGTGSYEQYF. The CDR3 nucleotides read TGTGCCAGCAGCTTGTCCGGGACAGGATCCTACGAGCAGTACTTC.

This clone has only a few counts. The CDR3 sequence is CASSRSGDGGEQFF. In DNA form, the CDR3 reads TGCGCCAGCAGCCGCTCCGGGGATGGCGGCGAGCAGTTCTTC. The chain couples TRBV5-1 to TRBJ2-1; weak D call: TRBD2 (5 bases). CDR3 size: 14 residues. Germline CDR1 reads SGHRS; CDR2 reads YFSETQ. The V and J ends lost 4 bases and 10 bases respectively, with 18 bases between them.

This clone was counted between two and nine times. The V and J genes are TRBV6-5 and TRBJ2-2, with a weak D call TRBD2 (5 bases). Per germline, CDR1 MNHEY and CDR2 SVGAGI. V lost 5 bases and J lost 8, with 15 bases in between. The CDR3 runs 14 residues. CDR3 bases: TGTGCCAGCAGTGCCGGACTCACCCGAGGGGAGCTGTTTTTT. The encoded protein is CASSAGLTRGELFF.

The genes are TRBV19 and TRBJ1-2, with D perhaps TRBD1 (5 bases). CDR1 and CDR2 from the germline V gene are LNHDA and SQIVND (reference sequence). The CDR3 extends over 11 amino acids. V was clipped by 5 bases and J by 8 bases, with 9 bases between them. For the CDR3, the DNA is TGTGCCAGTAGTGGAGGGGACGGCTACACCTTC. Translated, it gives CASSGGDGYTF.

This clone was counted only a few times. The rearrangement links TRBV6-5 to TRBJ2-3; D not certain. This CDR3 is built from 13 residues. V was trimmed by 6 bases and J by 3 bases, leaving 10 bases between them. CDR1 is MNHEY and CDR2 is SVGAGI in the germline V gene. The CDR3 DNA follows: TGTGCCAGCAGCCCTACCCTTACAGATACGCAGTATTTT. Translating gives CASSPTLTDTQYF.

This clone occurred a few times. The sample holds other DNA sequences that translate to the same CDR3. This chain links TRBV5-1 with TRBJ2-7; 8 bases are shared with TRBD1. V lost 0 bases and J lost 2; bases outside the gene matches: 1. Germline CDR1 SGHRS, CDR2 YFSETQ. This CDR3 spans 14 amino acids. CDR3 nucleotide sequence: TGCGCCAGCAGCTTGGGGACAGGGACCTACGAGCAGTACTTC. It codes for CASSLGTGTYEQYF.

In its sample, this clone was seen a few times. This rearrangement joins TRBV10-3 to TRBJ2-1; 7 bases line up with TRBD1. CDR1 is ENHRY and CDR2 is SYGVKD in the germline V gene. The CDR3 covers 16 residues. The V segment lost 5 bases and the J segment 10 bases; nucleotides outside the gene matches: 17. The CDR3 DNA reads TGTGCCATCAGTACCCCTCCGGGGACAGTCTCCTCGGAGCAGTTCTTC. Encoded protein: CAISTPPGTVSSEQFF.

The chain recombines TRBV6-1 with TRBJ1-6; 8 bases agree with TRBD1. The CDR3 is 14 amino acids. V was clipped by 1 base and J by 7 bases; unmatched bases: 0. Germline CDR1 is MNHNS and CDR2 is SASEGT. Written as DNA, the CDR3 is TGTGCCAGCAGTGAAGGGGACAGGAATTCACCCCTCCACTTT. It yields the protein CASSEGDRNSPLHF.

There are a few counts of this clone. This chain uses TRBV7-7 with TRBJ2-2, with D possibly TRBD2 on 5 matching bases. There are 14 residues in the CDR3. V lost 2 bases, J lost 5 bases, and 9 bases lay in between. Germline V gives CDR1 SSHAT, CDR2 FNYEAQ (reference sequence). The CDR3 protein is CASSLRELTGELFF. DNA for the CDR3: TGTGCCAGCAGCTTACGGGAATTGACCGGGGAGCTGTTTTTT.

The chain links TRBV14 to TRBJ2-1; 8 bases are shared with TRBD2. Germline V lookup: CDR1 SGHDN, CDR2 FVKESK. The V and J ends lost 4 bases and 12 bases, in that order; junction bases with no gene match: 8. The CDR3 runs to 13 residues. As DNA, the CDR3 is TGTGCCAGCAGCCCTTCCAGCGGGGGTGGGCAGTTCTTC. Its translation is CASSPSSGGGQFF. Supplemented by reference TRBV14 and TRBJ2-1, the full variable domain reads EAGVTQFPSHSVIEKGQTVTLRCDPISGHDNLYWYRRVMGKEIKFLLHFVKESKQDESGMPNNRFLAERTGGTYSTLKVQPAELEDSGVYFCASSPSSGGGQFFGPGTRLTVL.

This clone was recorded at least ten times. V usage is TRBV5-4 and J usage is TRBJ2-5; perhaps TRBD2 as D (6 bases). Trimming took 7 bases from V and 4 from J, leaving 14 bases between them. Looked up from germline, CDR1 is SGHNT and CDR2 is YYREEE (reference sequence). The CDR3 loop spans 13 amino acids. The CDR3 DNA sequence: TGTGCCAGCCAAACGGAGGGGAGAGAGACCCAGTACTTC. It specifies CASQTEGRETQYF.

The chain couples TRBV5-1 to TRBJ1-2; D is undetermined. Germline-derived CDR1 and CDR2 are SGHRS and YFSETQ. The CDR3 runs to 12 residues. Between the trimmed V and J ends, which lost 5 bases and 2 bases, there was a span of 7 bases. In DNA form, the CDR3 reads TGCGCCAGCAGGGCAGGCAACTATGGCTACACCTTC. Its protein product is CASRAGNYGYTF.

The genes are TRBV27 and TRBJ1-2; 9 nucleotides match TRBD1. J was trimmed by 3 bases and V by 4 bases; bases with no gene match: 6. In germline, CDR1 is MNHEY, CDR2 SMNVEV (reference sequence). CDR3 length: 15 amino acids. For the CDR3, the DNA is TGTGCCAGCAGTTACGGACAGGGGAGCCACTATGGCTACACCTTC. Protein sequence: CASSYGQGSHYGYTF.

With regard to this clone: The sample carries other DNA sequences with the same CDR3. The V and J genes are TRBV15 and TRBJ1-2; no reliable D call. CDR3 size: 14 residues. In germline, CDR1 is LNHNV, CDR2 YYDKDF (reference sequence). V dropped 0 bases and J dropped 5 bases, with 10 bases sitting between them. For the CDR3, the DNA is TGTGCCACCAGCAGAGATCCGGGTCAGTATGGCTACACCTTC. This codes for CATSRDPGQYGYTF.

V usage is TRBV7-6 and J usage is TRBJ2-5, with D unclear. Per germline, CDR1 SGHVS and CDR2 FNYEAQ. The CDR3 covers 13 residues. V was shortened by 0 bases and J by 5 bases, with 7 bases between the two germline ends. The CDR3 DNA reads as TGTGCCAGCAGCTTAGCCCCCCAGGAGACCCAGTACTTC. Translating it yields CASSLAPQETQYF.

This clone came up a few times. The identical CDR3 is also encoded by other nucleotide sequences in the sample. The chain has TRBV30 and TRBJ2-7; TRBD1 is a possible D gene (7 bases). The CDR3 is 13 amino acids. Deletions cut 1 base from V and 4 bases from J, with 11 bases between. Germline V lookup: CDR1 GTSNPN, CDR2 SVGIG (reference sequence). CDR3 bases: TGTGCCTGGAGTGGGAGGGGGCTTTACGAGCAGTACTTC. Translating gives CAWSGRGLYEQYF.

The V call is TRBV4-1, the J call TRBJ2-3, with a tentative D call TRBD1 (7 bases). V lost 3 bases and J lost 1, with 14 bases in between. Germline CDR1 and CDR2: MGHRA and YSYEKL. The CDR3 extends over 16 amino acids. CDR3 sequence reads: CASSQRGGGRTDTQYF. Written as DNA, the CDR3 is TGCGCCAGCAGCCAGAGAGGAGGGGGCCGCACAGATACGCAGTATTTT.

The rearrangement links TRBV28 to TRBJ1-1; D possibly corresponds to TRBD1 (5 bases). This CDR3 has 13 residues. Germline loops: CDR1 MDHEN, CDR2 SYDVKM. V lost 2 bases and J 10 bases, leaving 14 bases between the germline ends. The CDR3 protein is CASSLVRGLGAFF. Written as DNA, the CDR3 is TGTGCCAGCAGTTTAGTGCGGGGCCTGGGAGCTTTCTTT.

J is TRBJ2-4 and V is TRBV20-1; D is possibly TRBD1 (5 bases). V lost 5 bases to trimming and J lost 4 bases, with 6 bases between them. Germline V CDR1 and CDR2: DFQATT, SNEGSKA (reference sequence). This CDR3 is built from 11 residues. CDR3 loop: CSAQGKNIQYF. In DNA, the CDR3 is TGCAGTGCTCAGGGAAAAAACATTCAGTACTTC.

This clone was detected many times. This chain links TRBV11-2 with TRBJ2-1, with D unresolved. CDR3 length equals 13 residues. The germline gives CDR1 SGHAT, CDR2 FQNNGV. The V gene lost 4 bases and the J gene lost 9 bases, with 13 bases spanning the gap. This CDR3 is CASSSHLRGEQFF. CDR3 coding DNA: TGTGCCAGCAGCTCCCATCTCCGCGGTGAGCAGTTCTTC.

This clone was observed a handful of times. The DNA of the CDR3 is TGTGCCAGCAGTGAAGCGCGTGACAGGGGGATGATTGGAAAACTGTTTTTT. Its translation is CASSEARDRGMIGKLFF. This chain uses TRBV6-1 with TRBJ1-4, with 9 bases that match TRBD1. Germline V gives CDR1 MNHNS, CDR2 SASEGT. The CDR3 loop spans 17 amino acids. The V segment lost 0 bases and the J segment 10 bases; nucleotides outside the gene matches: 12.

The gene calls are TRBV4-1 and TRBJ2-7; D possibly corresponds to TRBD2 (5 bases). Trimming removed 1 base from V and 7 bases from J, with 17 bases in between. CDR3 length: 15 residues. CDR1 is MGHRA and CDR2 is YSYEKL in the germline V gene. As DNA, the CDR3 is TGCGCCAGCAGCCAAGCCGTTGACTATCCTAGGGAGCAGTACTTC. Translating gives CASSQAVDYPREQYF.

The gene calls are TRBV30 and TRBJ2-7; TRBD2 is a possible D gene (6 bases). The CDR3 is 13 residues long. CDR1 GTSNPN and CDR2 SVGIG come from the germline V gene (reference sequence). V was cut by 5 bases and J by 3 bases, with 14 bases left in between. As DNA, the CDR3 is TGTGCCTGGTCCGCCGTCGGGGGCTACGAGCAGTACTTC. Its protein is CAWSAVGGYEQYF.

Only a few counts were recorded for this clone. This chain links TRBV29-1 with TRBJ2-7; TRBD2 matches 9 bases. After removal of 1 base from V and 3 bases from J, the junction contained 4 bases not matched to a gene. Per the germline V gene, CDR1 is SQVTM and CDR2 is ANQGSEA. The CDR3 loop spans 14 amino acids. The CDR3 region has the DNA TGCAGCGTTGAAGTACTAGCGGGTAGCTACGAGCAGTACTTC. Translation: CSVEVLAGSYEQYF.

The chain couples TRBV30 to TRBJ2-3; D gene ambiguous. Germline V gives CDR1 GTSNPN, CDR2 SVGIG (reference sequence). CDR3 length equals 16 residues. V lost 1 base and J lost 6, with 20 bases in between. The CDR3 sequence: CAWSGQPLGRADTQYF. CDR3 bases: TGTGCCTGGAGTGGCCAGCCCCTAGGCCGCGCGGATACGCAGTATTTT.

The rearrangement joins TRBV6-6 to TRBJ2-1; the D gene is possibly TRBD1 (5 bases). Trimming pared 0 bases from V and 3 bases from J, leaving 6 bases between. Per the germline V gene, CDR1 is MNHNY and CDR2 is SVGAGI (reference sequence). CDR3 length: 14 residues. The CDR3 DNA is TGTGCCAGCAGTTACTCAGGGGACTACAATGAGCAGTTCTTC. It is translated as CASSYSGDYNEQFF.

The CDR3 loop reads CAWSMLAGGRVGELFF. CDR3 in DNA: TGTGCCTGGAGCATGCTAGCGGGAGGGCGAGTCGGGGAGCTGTTTTTT. J is TRBJ2-2 and V is TRBV30; 12 nucleotides agree with TRBD2. With 3 bases clipped from V and 7 bases from J, the junction kept 9 bases outside the gene matches. The CDR3 is made up of 16 amino acids. In germline, CDR1 is GTSNPN, CDR2 SVGIG (reference sequence).

The table lists this clone with a few counts. The chain uses TRBV18 and TRBJ2-3; D unclear. Trimming stripped 3 bases from V and 6 bases from J, with 7 bases between. The CDR3 is made up of 12 amino acids. Germline-derived CDR1 and CDR2 are KGHSH and LQKENI. CDR3: CASSPQLDTQYF. The DNA of the CDR3 is TGTGCCAGCTCACCCCAGTTGGATACGCAGTATTTT.

The rearrangement links TRBV12-5 to TRBJ2-5; 7 bases line up with TRBD1. Per germline, CDR1 LGHNT and CDR2 FRNRAP. The trim removed 0 bases at V and 1 base at J, leaving 8 bases unmatched. This CDR3 is built from 17 residues. The CDR3 sequence: CASGLVVRGLFQETQYF. CDR3 in DNA: TGTGCTAGTGGTTTGGTGGTAAGGGGGCTCTTCCAAGAGACCCAGTACTTC.